Following are 32 T cell receptor beta chains from one sample sequenced in a study of blood T cell repertoires in COVID-19 (dated by TCRdb to between 2020 and 2021). Receptors were amplified or captured by the immunoSEQ multiplex PCR assay. The immuneACCESS repertoire file appears here via TCRdb, limited to in-frame rearrangements. These files lack a portion of the clones; in checked studies, under half of the deficit traces to unresolved V genes, and the cause of the others is not known. The table for this sample lists 180,000 or so clones; 70% to 90% of them were counted only once. The biggest ten clones account for around 5.2% of the sample. Sequences were obtained from peripheral blood. These receptors all stem from an elderly woman with acute or convalescent COVID-19.

The chain employs TRBV24-1 and TRBJ2-5, with D hard to call. The V gene lost 3 bases and the J gene lost 1 base, with 8 bases spanning the gap. The CDR3 has 14 residues. The germline V gene has CDR1 KGHDR and CDR2 SFDVKD. The DNA of the CDR3 is TGTGCCACCAGTGATCCCCAGATCCAAGAGACCCAGTACTTC. Residues: CATSDPQIQETQYF.

The chain uses TRBV12-3 or TRBV12-4 and TRBJ1-3; D is possibly TRBD1 (5 bases). CDR3 length: 12 residues. Between the trimmed V and J ends, which lost 3 bases and 9 bases, there was a span of 9 bases. DNA for the CDR3: TGTGCCAGCAGTTTTCGGGGGAGCACCATATATTTT. This encodes CASSFRGSTIYF.

This chain connects TRBV15 to TRBJ1-1; D might be TRBD1 (6 bases). Trimming pared 2 bases from V and 5 bases from J, leaving 18 bases between. Per the germline V gene, CDR1 is LNHNV and CDR2 is YYDKDF (reference sequence). The CDR3 is made up of 16 amino acids. The CDR3 DNA reads TGTGCCACCAGCAGATTTAGGGGGTCGGCGAGAACTGAAGCTTTCTTT. Translated, it gives CATSRFRGSARTEAFF. The full variable domain, its missing parts supplied by reference TRBV15 and TRBJ1-1, is DAMVIQNPRYQVTQFGKPVTLSCSQTLNHNVMYWYQQKSSQAPKLLFHYYDKDFNNEADTPDNFQSRRPNTSFCFLDIRSPGLGDTAMYLCATSRFRGSARTEAFFGQGTRLTVV.

The rearrangement joins TRBV9 to TRBJ1-2; 11 bases match TRBD1. This CDR3 spans 15 amino acids. V shed 4 bases and J 5 bases; nucleotides not matched to a gene: 7. Germline values: CDR1 SGDLS, CDR2 YYNGEE. The CDR3 sequence: CASSTSDRGHYGYTF. The CDR3 DNA sequence: TGTGCCAGCAGCACCTCGGACAGGGGGCATTATGGCTACACCTTC.

The chain couples TRBV7-2 to TRBJ2-7; 9 bases are a match to TRBD1. Germline V lookup: CDR1 SGHTA, CDR2 FQGNSA. This CDR3 region has 14 residues. The ends lost 6 bases at V and 4 bases at J; junction bases unmatched: 7. CDR3: CASSPDRGVYEQYF. CDR3 in DNA: TGTGCCAGCAGTCCGGACAGGGGTGTATACGAGCAGTACTTC.

This clone was detected once. The chain joins TRBV6-2 or TRBV6-3 to TRBJ2-1; 10 bases are shared with TRBD2. The V segment lost 2 bases and the J segment 6 bases; nucleotides outside the gene matches: 7. CDR3 length: 16 amino acids. Germline loops: CDR1 MNHEY, CDR2 SVGEGT. The CDR3 DNA reads as TGTGCCAGCAGTTACGGGGCTAGCGGGAGCCGCAATGAGCAGTTCTTC. Protein sequence: CASSYGASGSRNEQFF.

This chain connects TRBV4-1 to TRBJ2-5; 7 nucleotides align to TRBD1. With V trimmed by 0 bases and J by 2 bases, 3 bases remained unmatched. CDR3 length: 15 amino acids. The germline CDR1 and CDR2 sequences are MGHRA and YSYEKL. The CDR3 DNA follows: TGCGCCAGCAGCCAAGAGAGGGGGCTACAAGAGACCCAGTACTTC. It is translated as CASSQERGLQETQYF.

The V and J genes are TRBV2 and TRBJ2-1; TRBD2 agrees at 7 bases. The J segment lost 5 bases and the V segment lost 7 bases, leaving 8 bases of the junction unmatched. The CDR3 is 14 amino acids. Germline CDR1 is SNHLY and CDR2 is FYNNEI. CDR3 region: CASTAAGVHNEQFF. CDR3 nucleotide sequence: TGTGCCAGCACGGCTGCGGGAGTACACAATGAGCAGTTCTTC.

This clone was counted once. V and J are TRBV18 and TRBJ2-4, with TRBD2 identical over 11 bases. Germline CDR1 KGHSH, CDR2 LQKENI. With 4 bases clipped from V and 1 base from J, the junction kept 12 bases outside the gene matches. The CDR3 extends over 19 amino acids. The CDR3 region has the DNA TGTGCCAGCTCACTCCGTATAGCGGGAGGGCCGGAGGCCAAAAACATTCAGTACTTC. Encoded protein: CASSLRIAGGPEAKNIQYF.

V and J are TRBV6-4 and TRBJ1-2, with a weak D call TRBD1 (6 bases). Looked up from germline, CDR1 is MRHNA and CDR2 is SNTAGT. V was cut by 3 bases and J by 4 bases, with 15 bases left in between. CDR3 length: 15 amino acids. CDR3 coding DNA: TGTGCCAGCAGTGAGCAGCAGGGGCACGGCTATGGCTACACCTTC. This sequence encodes CASSEQQGHGYGYTF.

This clone was counted once. The chain combines TRBV7-2 with TRBJ1-5; 11 bases align to TRBD1. The V gene's germline CDR1 is SGHTA and CDR2 FQGNSA. V lost 5 bases to trimming and J lost 1 base; unmatched junction nucleotides: 4. The CDR3 is made up of 16 amino acids. The CDR3: CASSVGTGGSNQPQHF. The DNA of the CDR3 is TGTGCCAGCAGCGTCGGGACAGGGGGAAGCAATCAGCCCCAGCATTTT.

This chain joins TRBV7-2 and TRBJ1-2; no reliable D call. Germline V gene lookup returns CDR1 SGHTA and CDR2 FQGNSA. This CDR3 spans 13 amino acids. Trimming removed 5 bases from V and 6 bases from J, with 13 bases in between. The CDR3 reads CASSTFLAHGYTF. CDR3 DNA sequence: TGTGCCAGCAGCACGTTCTTGGCCCATGGCTACACCTTC.

This clone was observed a few times. The chain employs TRBV14 and TRBJ1-1, with D possibly matching TRBD1 (6 bases). CDR3 length: 15 residues. V was cut by 1 base and J by 1 base, with 10 bases left in between. Germline loops: CDR1 SGHDN, CDR2 FVKESK. CDR3 sequence (DNA): TGTGCCAGCAGCCAAGTCGGCAGGGGGAACACTGAAGCTTTCTTT. It is translated as CASSQVGRGNTEAFF. Drawing the rest from reference TRBV14 and TRBJ1-1, the complete variable domain is EAGVTQFPSHSVIEKGQTVTLRCDPISGHDNLYWYRRVMGKEIKFLLHFVKESKQDESGMPNNRFLAERTGGTYSTLKVQPAELEDSGVYFCASSQVGRGNTEAFFGQGTRLTVV.

The table lists this clone with a count of one. The chain carries TRBV11-2 and TRBJ1-6, with D unresolved. Germline V gene lookup returns CDR1 SGHAT and CDR2 FQNNGV. CDR3 length equals 17 residues. V lost 6 bases and J lost 0, with 15 bases in between. The CDR3 sequence is CASRLRHLSSYNSPLHF. CDR3 nucleotides: TGTGCCAGCAGACTTAGACATCTGAGCTCCTATAATTCACCCCTCCACTTT.

The gene calls are TRBV5-1 and TRBJ1-6, with TRBD1 identical over 7 bases. The CDR3 consists of 20 residues. CDR1 SGHRS and CDR2 YFSETQ come from the germline V gene. The V segment lost 0 bases and the J segment 0 bases; nucleotides outside the gene matches: 12. CDR3 loop: CASSLAPTGRGSSYNSPLHF. For the CDR3, the DNA is TGCGCCAGCAGCTTGGCACCGACAGGGAGAGGGAGCTCCTATAATTCACCCCTCCACTTT. Full variable domain (missing parts from reference TRBV5-1 and TRBJ1-6): KAGVTQTPRYLIKTRGQQVTLSCSPISGHRSVSWYQQTPGQGLQFLFEYFSETQRNKGNFPGRFSGRQFSNSRSEMNVSTLELGDSALYLCASSLAPTGRGSSYNSPLHFGNGTRLTVT.

The chain recombines TRBV6-2 or TRBV6-3 with TRBJ2-2, with a tentative D call TRBD2 (5 bases). With 2 bases removed from V and 4 bases from J, the gap between germline ends came to 14 bases. The CDR3 has 16 residues. From germline, CDR1 is MNHEY and CDR2 SVGEGT. The CDR3 protein is CASSYLGERGTGELFF. CDR3 bases: TGTGCCAGCAGTTACCTCGGGGAGCGTGGCACCGGGGAGCTGTTTTTT.

This chain links TRBV28 with TRBJ2-2; 9 bases line up with TRBD1. The V and J ends lost 8 bases and 7 bases, in that order; junction bases with no gene match: 8. Germline CDR1 reads MDHEN; CDR2 reads SYDVKM. This CDR3 has 14 amino acids. CDR3 sequence reads: CASRGQGNGGELFF. The CDR3 DNA is TGTGCCAGCCGGGGACAGGGAAATGGCGGGGAGCTGTTTTTT.

CDR3 amino acids: CASSRTAHRVSNTGELFF. CDR3 in DNA: TGCGCCAGCAGCCGCACCGCTCACAGGGTATCGAACACCGGGGAGCTGTTTTTT. The chain links TRBV4-3 to TRBJ2-2, with D perhaps TRBD1 (6 bases). This CDR3 spans 18 amino acids. The V end lost 4 bases, the J end lost 0 bases, and 18 bases lay between the germline ends. Germline CDR1 is LGHNA and CDR2 is YSLEER.

V is TRBV10-3 and J is TRBJ2-7, with D perhaps TRBD2 (5 bases). CDR3 length: 12 amino acids. From germline, CDR1 is ENHRY and CDR2 SYGVKD. Trimming stripped 7 bases from V and 1 base from J, with 8 bases between. CDR3 nucleotide sequence: TGTGCCATCACGAGGGTTTCCTACGAGCAGTACTTC. It specifies CAITRVSYEQYF.

V and J are TRBV6-1 and TRBJ1-2, with D tentatively TRBD1 (6 bases). The CDR3 consists of 15 residues. From germline, CDR1 is MNHNS and CDR2 SASEGT. Trimming removed 3 bases from V and 2 bases from J, with 13 bases in between. The CDR3 coding sequence is TGTGCCAGCAGTGAGGCGGGGGCGCCGAACTATGGCTACACCTTC. Its protein is CASSEAGAPNYGYTF.

This chain joins TRBV7-2 and TRBJ2-5; tentative D call: TRBD2 (5 bases). Germline CDR1 and CDR2: SGHTA and FQGNSA. CDR3 length: 15 residues. Trimming shortened V by 1 base and J by 4 bases, and 13 bases separated the two germline ends. Here the CDR3 reads CASSLDALAGETQYF. For the CDR3, the DNA is TGTGCCAGCAGCTTAGATGCACTCGCGGGAGAGACCCAGTACTTC.

The chain links TRBV4-3 to TRBJ2-3; 9 nucleotides match TRBD1. Germline V gives CDR1 LGHNA, CDR2 YSLEER. V dropped 4 bases and J dropped 3; count of bases not matched to a gene: 8. The CDR3 spans 16 residues. The chain's CDR3 is CASSRDGTGLTDTQYF. The DNA for the CDR3 is TGCGCCAGCAGCCGAGACGGGACAGGGTTAACAGATACGCAGTATTTT.

The chain is built from TRBV5-1 and TRBJ2-1, with TRBD2 matching 8 bases. The CDR3 has 14 amino acids. The germline V gene encodes CDR1 SGHRS and CDR2 YFSETQ. J lost 9 bases, V lost 2 bases, and 7 bases had no gene match. The CDR3 spells CASSFRTSSPEQFF. The CDR3 coding sequence is TGCGCCAGCAGCTTTCGGACTAGCTCCCCTGAGCAGTTCTTC.

The genes are TRBV28 and TRBJ1-2; TRBD1 aligns across 10 bases. Germline CDR1 MDHEN, CDR2 SYDVKM. Germline trimming cut 8 bases from V and 3 bases from J; bases unmatched to any gene: 6. This CDR3 comprises 14 residues. CDR3 DNA sequence: TGTGCCAGCGCCCGACAGGGGGCACACTATGGCTACACCTTC. It specifies CASARQGAHYGYTF.

For the CDR3, the DNA is TGTGCCAGCTCAACTCTGCAGGGTAAGTCGGCTGAAGCTTTCTTT. This gives the protein CASSTLQGKSAEAFF. The gene calls are TRBV18 and TRBJ1-1, with D perhaps TRBD1 (5 bases). The V end lost 5 bases, the J end lost 6 bases, and 19 bases lay between the germline ends. Per the germline V gene, CDR1 is KGHSH and CDR2 is LQKENI. The CDR3 extends over 15 amino acids.

The chain has TRBV6-6 and TRBJ2-7, with D perhaps TRBD2 (5 bases). The CDR3 length is 15 residues. V dropped 5 bases and J dropped 7 bases, with 21 bases sitting between them. Germline V lookup: CDR1 MNHNY, CDR2 SVGAGI (reference sequence). The chain's CDR3 is CASSPRLSGSLEQYF. CDR3 DNA sequence: TGTGCCAGCAGTCCCCGCCTGAGCGGTTCGTTGGAGCAGTACTTC.

The chain combines TRBV19 with TRBJ1-2; 10 bases line up with TRBD1. This CDR3 is 15 amino acids long. V dropped 4 bases and J dropped 7; count of bases not matched to a gene: 9. Germline assignment: CDR1 LNHDA and CDR2 SQIVND (reference sequence). CDR3 in amino acids: CASSSPGQGFFGYTF. The CDR3 region has the DNA TGTGCCAGTAGTAGTCCGGGACAGGGGTTCTTTGGCTACACCTTC.

The genes are TRBV2 and TRBJ1-5, with TRBD1 matching over 9 bases. The J segment lost 6 bases and the V segment lost 8 bases, leaving 8 bases of the junction unmatched. Germline-derived CDR1 and CDR2 are SNHLY and FYNNEI. The CDR3 covers 14 residues. CDR3 amino acids: CASATGQGRQPQHF. In nucleotides, the CDR3 is TGTGCCAGCGCTACGGGACAGGGCCGTCAGCCCCAGCATTTT.

The rearrangement uses TRBV10-3 and TRBJ1-1, with 12 bases lining up with TRBD1. The CDR3 spans 16 residues. CDR1 ENHRY and CDR2 SYGVKD come from the germline V gene. V was clipped by 1 base and J by 1 base; unmatched bases: 1. DNA of the CDR3: TGTGCCATCAGTGAGTGGGGACAGGGGGCGAACACTGAAGCTTTCTTT. It is translated as CAISEWGQGANTEAFF.

This clone was found once. The chain is built from TRBV10-3 and TRBJ1-5; no firm D call. The CDR3 has 13 residues. Germline V gene data show CDR1 as ENHRY and CDR2 as SYGVKD. Trimming left V 6 bases short and J 4 bases short, with 10 bases between. The CDR3 sequence: CAISQVPNQPQHF. CDR3 DNA: TGTGCCATCAGCCAGGTCCCAAATCAGCCCCAGCATTTT.

J is TRBJ1-6 and V is TRBV19; 7 bases match TRBD1. Germline V lookup: CDR1 LNHDA, CDR2 SQIVND (reference sequence). Trimming cost V 3 bases and J 9 bases; bases outside gene matches: 11. There are 16 residues in the CDR3. This CDR3 is CASSIPMTGPSSPLHF. CDR3 nucleotides: TGTGCCAGTAGTATCCCGATGACAGGGCCAAGTTCACCCCTCCACTTT.

The V and J genes are TRBV5-1 and TRBJ1-1, with a possible D match to TRBD1 (5 bases). The CDR3 loop spans 15 amino acids. Germline CDR1 is SGHRS and CDR2 is YFSETQ. V shed 2 bases and J shed 2 bases, with 13 bases lying between them. CDR3 loop: CASSLFSGGNTEAFF. The CDR3 DNA reads as TGCGCCAGCAGCTTATTCTCCGGGGGAAACACTGAAGCTTTCTTT.